The 11 T cell receptor beta chains in this list originate from one sample, sequenced in a study of OX40 agonist ivuxolimab in advanced cancers. Library generation was performed with the immunoSEQ multiplex PCR assay. The table comes from immuneACCESS by way of TCRdb, which keeps in-frame sequences with V and J called. Part of the clones is missing from these tables; in studies checked, under half for an unresolved V gene and the rest for unknown reasons. In all, the sample holds roughly 97,000 clones, and roughly nine tenths of those were seen once. Of the sample, 5.5% falls within the top ten clones. Here the sequenced sample was CD4+ or CD8+ T cells sorted from blood, taken in a trial of the OX40 agonist ivuxolimab. These receptors were obtained from an adult with an advanced solid tumor such as melanoma, head and neck, liver or kidney cancer.

This chain links TRBV4-2 with TRBJ2-7; tentative D call: TRBD2 (6 bases). The CDR3 contains 14 residues. CDR1 and CDR2 (germline): LGHNA, YNFKEQ. V lost 0 bases and J 3 bases, leaving 9 bases between the germline ends. CDR3 in amino acids: CASSQDRGGYEQYF. In DNA, the CDR3 is TGTGCCAGCAGCCAAGATAGGGGAGGCTACGAGCAGTACTTC.

Written as DNA, the CDR3 is TGCGCCAGCAGCCCGGGTAACAGTGAGAATGAGCAGTTCTTC. Residues: CASSPGNSENEQFF. This chain joins TRBV5-1 and TRBJ2-1; unclear D gene. The V and J ends lost 4 bases and 7 bases respectively, with 15 bases between them. This CDR3 is 14 amino acids long. In germline, CDR1 is SGHRS, CDR2 YFSETQ.

The CDR3 reads CASSAGPPRTYNEQFF. DNA of the CDR3: TGCGCCAGCAGCGCAGGTCCGCCCAGGACCTACAATGAGCAGTTCTTC. V and J are TRBV4-1 and TRBJ2-1; unclear D gene. This CDR3 has 16 residues. Trimming pared 5 bases from V and 2 bases from J, leaving 16 bases between. Germline CDR1 reads MGHRA; CDR2 reads YSYEKL.

In regard to this clone: At one boundary the junction diverges from the germline segment, which might be a read error. The J gene is TRBJ2-7, the V gene TRBV29-1, with D perhaps being TRBD1 or TRBD2 (5 bases each). This CDR3 is built from 13 residues. CDR1 SQVTM and CDR2 ANQGSEA come from the germline V gene. The DNA of the CDR3 is TGCAGCGCTTTCTCTGGGACCTCCGACGAGCAGTACTTC. This codes for CSAFSGTSDEQYF.

The genes are TRBV29-1 and TRBJ1-1; no reliable D call. CDR1 is SQVTM and CDR2 is ANQGSEA in the germline V gene. V lost 4 bases and J lost 1, with 16 bases in between. The CDR3 runs 15 residues. In DNA form, the CDR3 reads TGCAGCGTTGCTCACCATGAGGGCTGGAACACTGAAGCTTTCTTT. Protein sequence: CSVAHHEGWNTEAFF. Looking up the rest from reference TRBV29-1 and TRBJ1-1 gives the full variable domain: SAVISQKPSRDICQRGTSLTIQCQVDSQVTMMFWYRQQPGQSLTLIATANQGSEATYESGFVIDKFPISRPNLTFSTLTVSNMSPEDSSIYLCSVAHHEGWNTEAFFGQGTRLTVV.

This chain uses TRBV4-1 with TRBJ2-1, with D tentatively TRBD2 (6 bases). The CDR3 loop spans 16 amino acids. Trimming removed 1 base from V and 2 bases from J, with 12 bases in between. Germline V gives CDR1 MGHRA, CDR2 YSYEKL. CDR3 protein: CASSQVYGGAYNEQFF. The CDR3 nucleotides read TGCGCCAGCAGCCAAGTGTACGGCGGGGCCTACAATGAGCAGTTCTTC.

The CDR3 sequence is CASSSSVYNEQFF. The DNA of the CDR3 is TGTGCCAGCAGTAGCTCAGTTTACAATGAGCAGTTCTTC. J is TRBJ2-1 and V is TRBV6-4; D is unclear. This CDR3 is built from 13 residues. The germline gives CDR1 MRHNA, CDR2 SNTAGT. V dropped 5 bases and J dropped 4 bases, with 9 bases sitting between them.

The rearrangement joins TRBV30 to TRBJ1-1; D may be TRBD1 (6 bases). Germline-derived CDR1 and CDR2 are GTSNPN and SVGIG (reference sequence). This CDR3 spans 15 amino acids. V lost 7 bases and J lost 0, with 18 bases in between. The CDR3 region has the DNA TGTGCCTCCTACGGTTTGGGGGCAGTGAACACTGAAGCTTTCTTT. Encoded protein: CASYGLGAVNTEAFF.

CDR3 sequence: CASASLNTGELFF. The CDR3 bases are TGTGCCAGTGCTAGTTTGAACACCGGGGAGCTGTTTTTT. V is TRBV19 and J is TRBJ2-2; D remains unclear. The CDR3 spans 13 residues. Trimming stripped 8 bases from V and 1 base from J, with 8 bases between. CDR1 and CDR2 (germline): LNHDA, SQIVND (reference sequence). Full variable domain (remainder filled in from reference TRBV19 and TRBJ2-2): DGGITQSPKYLFRKEGQNVTLSCEQNLNHDAMYWYRQDPGQGLRLIYYSQIVNDFQKGDIAEGYSVSREKKESFPLTVTSAQKNPTAFYLCASASLNTGELFFGEGSRLTVL.

This clone was recorded a few times. The rearrangement links TRBV10-1 to TRBJ1-1; D unclear. The germline V and J ends were trimmed by 9 bases and 0 bases, with 11 bases remaining between them. CDR3 length equals 13 residues. From germline, CDR1 is WNHNN and CDR2 SYGVQD (reference sequence). For the CDR3, the DNA is TGCGCCAGATCCCATAAAATGAACACTGAAGCTTTCTTT. This translates into CARSHKMNTEAFF.

This clone has only one observation. The CDR3 sequence: CASSPPTGLGAYEQYF. The CDR3 bases are TGTGCCAGCAGCCCCCCGACCGGCCTAGGAGCCTACGAGCAGTACTTC. The genes are TRBV7-9 and TRBJ2-7, with D hard to call. Germline values: CDR1 SEHNR, CDR2 FQNEAQ (reference sequence). The CDR3 totals 16 residues. Trimming left V 5 bases short and J 2 bases short, with 19 bases between.